This T cell receptor (beta chain) was observed in a study of blood T cell repertoires in COVID-19. Here immunoSEQ multiplex PCR was the method, and the copy in TCRdb shows in-frame clones only, minus some. The repertoire consists of some 150,000 clones, with 84% occurring once and the leading ten covering less than 2.5%. The sequencing sample was made of peripheral blood. This clonotype originated in a man between 65 and 79 years old with acute or convalescent COVID-19.

CDR3 nucleotide sequence: TGTGCCAGCAGCCCGAAGGAGCGGGGGGCCCTCACAGATACGCAGTATTTT. It codes for CASSPKERGALTDTQYF. J is TRBJ2-3 and V is TRBV7-9, with 9 bases lining up with TRBD2. Germline-derived CDR1 and CDR2 are SEHNR and FQNEAQ (reference sequence). The CDR3 covers 17 residues. J lost 2 bases, V lost 5 bases, and 11 bases had no gene match.